Below, 2 T cell receptor beta chains from the same sample are listed, as sequenced in a study of technical replicates of blood from a handful of donors (dated by TCRdb to about 2017). The library was made by the immunoSEQ multiplex PCR assay. TCRdb re-hosts the immuneACCESS table, in-frame sequences only. Its copies lack some clones; in the studies checked, an unresolved V gene accounts for under half of them, and the cause for the rest is not known. For this sample the table gives around 81,000 clones, of which nearly 97% were detected only once. The ten biggest clones cover 0.35% to 0.45% of the sample. Source material: T cells isolated from PBMCs. These receptors all stem from a human donor in good health.

The chain's CDR3 is CASSDSGSYNEQFF. The CDR3 coding sequence is TGTGCCAGCAGCGATAGCGGCTCCTACAATGAGCAGTTCTTC. V and J are TRBV9 and TRBJ2-1; a weak D match, TRBD2 (6 bases). V lost 3 bases and J 0 bases, leaving 7 bases between the germline ends. The CDR3 loop spans 14 amino acids. Germline values: CDR1 SGDLS, CDR2 YYNGEE.

The rearrangement joins TRBV13 to TRBJ2-7; 7 positions match TRBD1. The assigned J gene may be wrong: the sequence end matches TRBJ2-1 better. The CDR3 consists of 14 residues. Germline CDR1 is PRHDT and CDR2 is FYEKMQ (reference sequence). This CDR3 is CASCDTGAAYEQFF. The CDR3, as DNA: TGTGCCAGCTGCGACACAGGGGCGGCCTACGAGCAGTTCTTC.